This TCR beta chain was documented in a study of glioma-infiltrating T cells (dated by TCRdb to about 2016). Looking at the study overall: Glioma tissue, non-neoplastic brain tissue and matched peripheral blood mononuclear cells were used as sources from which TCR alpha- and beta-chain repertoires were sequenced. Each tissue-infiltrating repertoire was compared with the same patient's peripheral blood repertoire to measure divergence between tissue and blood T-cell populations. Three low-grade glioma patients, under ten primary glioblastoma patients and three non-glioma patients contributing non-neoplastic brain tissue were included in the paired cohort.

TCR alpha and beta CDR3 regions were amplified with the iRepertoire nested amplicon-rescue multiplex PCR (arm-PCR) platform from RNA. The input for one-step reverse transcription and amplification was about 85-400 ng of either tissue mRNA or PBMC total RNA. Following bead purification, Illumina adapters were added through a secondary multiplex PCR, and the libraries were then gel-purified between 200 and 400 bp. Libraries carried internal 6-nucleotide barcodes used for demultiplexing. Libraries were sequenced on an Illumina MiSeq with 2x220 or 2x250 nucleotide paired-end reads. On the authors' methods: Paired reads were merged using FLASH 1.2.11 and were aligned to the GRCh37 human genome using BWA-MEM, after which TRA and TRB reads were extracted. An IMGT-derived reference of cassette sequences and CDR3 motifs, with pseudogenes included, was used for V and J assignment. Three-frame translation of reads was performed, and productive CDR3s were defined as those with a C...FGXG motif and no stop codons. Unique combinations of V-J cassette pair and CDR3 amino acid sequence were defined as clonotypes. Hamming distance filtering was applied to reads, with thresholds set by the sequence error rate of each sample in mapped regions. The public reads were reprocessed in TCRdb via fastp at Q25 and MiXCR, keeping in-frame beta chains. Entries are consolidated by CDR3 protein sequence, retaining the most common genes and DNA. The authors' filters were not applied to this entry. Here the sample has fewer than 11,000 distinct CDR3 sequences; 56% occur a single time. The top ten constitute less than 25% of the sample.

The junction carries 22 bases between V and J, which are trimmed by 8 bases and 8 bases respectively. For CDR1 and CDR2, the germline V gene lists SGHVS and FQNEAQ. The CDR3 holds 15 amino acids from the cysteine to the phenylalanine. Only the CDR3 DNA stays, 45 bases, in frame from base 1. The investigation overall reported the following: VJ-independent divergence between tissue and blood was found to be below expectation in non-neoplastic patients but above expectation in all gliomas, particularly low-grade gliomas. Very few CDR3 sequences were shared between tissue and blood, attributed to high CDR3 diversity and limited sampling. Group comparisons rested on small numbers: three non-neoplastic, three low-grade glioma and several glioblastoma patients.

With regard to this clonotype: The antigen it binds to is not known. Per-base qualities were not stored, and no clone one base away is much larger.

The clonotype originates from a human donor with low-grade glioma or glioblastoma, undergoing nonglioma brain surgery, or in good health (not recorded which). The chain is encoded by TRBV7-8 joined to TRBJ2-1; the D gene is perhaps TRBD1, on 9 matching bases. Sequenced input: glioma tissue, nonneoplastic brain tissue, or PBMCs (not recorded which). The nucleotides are TGTGCCAGCGGATCACGGGAGGGGGACAGGGATGAGCAGTTCTTC. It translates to CASGSREGDRDEQFF.